The sequence of this T cell receptor beta chain was determined in a study of vaccination effects on CD4 cells after COVID-19. Looking at the study overall: Antigen-specific CD4+ T cells were expanded with viral peptide pools in the ViraFEST assay before sequencing. Study-wide results and limits: Of the vaccine-induced clones from healthy vaccinees, merely 1 of 255 recognized common cold coronaviruses as well. Substantial clonal contraction characterized both infection- and vaccine-induced clones late after vaccination.

TCRdb's table, derived via immunoSEQ multiplex PCR, lists solely in-frame clones and lacks some. The sample has roughly 30,000 clones; around two thirds are singletons. CDR3 size: 17 residues. Germline values: CDR1 SGHAT, CDR2 FQNNGV. Trimming left V 6 bases short and J 1 base short, with 19 bases between. Culturing for 10 days preceded CD4+ T cell isolation. Vaccinated recipients, who were negative for nucleocapsid antibodies, had no history of SARS-CoV-2 infection. To note about this clone: What it binds is not known.

The chain combines TRBV11-2 with TRBJ1-3; TRBD1 might be the D (6 bases). The clonotype was recovered from a human donor who received a COVID-19 vaccine. The specimen comprised CD4+ T cells from PBMCs cultured without peptide, sampled before COVID-19 vaccination. CDR3 nucleotide sequence: TGTGCCAGCAGAAATCTAGGGGGGAGGTCGTCTGGAAACACCATATATTTT. Translation: CASRNLGGRSSGNTIYF.